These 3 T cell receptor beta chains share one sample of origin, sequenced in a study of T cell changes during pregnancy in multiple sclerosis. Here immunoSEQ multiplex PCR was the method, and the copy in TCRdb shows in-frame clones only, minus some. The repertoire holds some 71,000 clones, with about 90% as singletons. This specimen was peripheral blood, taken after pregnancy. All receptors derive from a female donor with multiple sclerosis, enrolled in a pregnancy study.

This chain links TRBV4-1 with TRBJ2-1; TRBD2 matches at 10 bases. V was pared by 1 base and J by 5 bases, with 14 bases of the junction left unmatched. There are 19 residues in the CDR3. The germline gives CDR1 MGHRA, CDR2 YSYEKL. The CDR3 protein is CASSQGPWESGRGDNEQFF. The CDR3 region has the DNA TGCGCCAGCAGCCAAGGCCCCTGGGAAAGCGGGAGGGGGGACAATGAGCAGTTCTTC.

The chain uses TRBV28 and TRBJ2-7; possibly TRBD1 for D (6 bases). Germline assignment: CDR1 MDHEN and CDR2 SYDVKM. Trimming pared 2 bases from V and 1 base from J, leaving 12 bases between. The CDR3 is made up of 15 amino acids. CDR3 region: CASSLMGTKSYEQYF. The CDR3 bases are TGTGCCAGCAGTTTAATGGGGACAAAATCCTACGAGCAGTACTTC.

CDR3 region: CASGAQLWQFF. In nucleotides, the CDR3 is TGTGCCAGCGGGGCCCAGTTGTGGCAGTTCTTC. This rearrangement joins TRBV7-9 to TRBJ2-1, with D possibly TRBD1 on 5 matching bases. Germline lookup yields CDR1 SEHNR and CDR2 FQNEAQ (reference sequence). Trimming cost V 8 bases and J 12 bases, with 14 bases left between them. This CDR3 comprises 11 residues. The complete variable domain, with remaining parts taken from reference TRBV7-9 and TRBJ2-1, reads DTGVSQNPRHKITKRGQNVTFRCDPISEHNRLYWYRQTLGQGPEFLTYFQNEAQLEKSRLLSDRFSAERPKGSFSTLEIQRTEQGDSAMYLCASGAQLWQFFGPGTRLTVL.